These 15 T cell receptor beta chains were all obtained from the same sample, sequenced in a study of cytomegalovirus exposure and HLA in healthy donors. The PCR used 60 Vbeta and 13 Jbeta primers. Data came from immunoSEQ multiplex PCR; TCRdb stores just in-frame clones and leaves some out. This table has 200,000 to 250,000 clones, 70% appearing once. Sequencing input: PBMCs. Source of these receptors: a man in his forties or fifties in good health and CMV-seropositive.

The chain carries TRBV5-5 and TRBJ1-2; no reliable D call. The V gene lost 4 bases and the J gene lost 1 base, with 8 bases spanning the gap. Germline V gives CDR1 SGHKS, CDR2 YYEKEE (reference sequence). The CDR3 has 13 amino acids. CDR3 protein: CASSPGHNYGYTF. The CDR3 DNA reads TGTGCCAGCAGCCCGGGTCATAACTATGGCTACACCTTC.

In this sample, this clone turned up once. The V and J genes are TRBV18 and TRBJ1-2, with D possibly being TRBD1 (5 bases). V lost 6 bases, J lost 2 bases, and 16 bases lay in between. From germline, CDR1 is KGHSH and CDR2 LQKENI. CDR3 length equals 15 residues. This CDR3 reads CASSPIRGDNYGYTF. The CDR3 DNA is TGTGCCAGCTCCCCTATCCGGGGGGACAACTATGGCTACACCTTC.

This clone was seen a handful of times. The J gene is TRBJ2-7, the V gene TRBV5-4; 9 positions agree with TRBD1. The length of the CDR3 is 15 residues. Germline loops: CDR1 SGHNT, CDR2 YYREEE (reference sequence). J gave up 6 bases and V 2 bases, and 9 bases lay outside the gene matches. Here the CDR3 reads CASSFPGQGLSEQYF. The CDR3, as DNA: TGTGCCAGCAGCTTTCCGGGACAGGGTTTGTCCGAGCAGTACTTC.

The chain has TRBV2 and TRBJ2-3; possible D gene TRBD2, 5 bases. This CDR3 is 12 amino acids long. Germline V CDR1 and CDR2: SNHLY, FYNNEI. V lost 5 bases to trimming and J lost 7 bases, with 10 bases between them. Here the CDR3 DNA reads TGTGCCAGCAGTCTGCTAGCTAATACGCAGTATTTT. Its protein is CASSLLANTQYF.

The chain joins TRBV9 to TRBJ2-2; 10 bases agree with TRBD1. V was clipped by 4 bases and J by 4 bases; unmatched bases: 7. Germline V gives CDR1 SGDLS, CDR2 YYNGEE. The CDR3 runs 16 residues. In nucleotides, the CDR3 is TGTGCCAGCAGCCTCGGACAGGGGGTTGTCACCGGGGAGCTGTTTTTT. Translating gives CASSLGQGVVTGELFF.

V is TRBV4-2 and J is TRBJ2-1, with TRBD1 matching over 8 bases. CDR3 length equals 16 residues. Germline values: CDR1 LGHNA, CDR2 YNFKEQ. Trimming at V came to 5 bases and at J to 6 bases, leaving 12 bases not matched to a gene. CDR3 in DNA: TGTGCCAGCAGCAACCAGTGGGCGGGGACAGGCAATGAGCAGTTCTTC. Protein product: CASSNQWAGTGNEQFF.

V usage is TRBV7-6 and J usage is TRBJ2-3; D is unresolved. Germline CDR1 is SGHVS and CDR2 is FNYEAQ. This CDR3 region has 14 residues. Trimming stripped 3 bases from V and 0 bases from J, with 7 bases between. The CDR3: CASSFATSTDTQYF. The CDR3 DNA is TGTGCCAGCAGCTTTGCCACTAGCACAGATACGCAGTATTTT.

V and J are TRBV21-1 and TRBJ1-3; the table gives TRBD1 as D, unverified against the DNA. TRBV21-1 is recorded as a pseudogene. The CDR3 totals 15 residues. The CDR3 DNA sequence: TGTGCCAGCAGCAAAGGAGACACCCCTGGAAACACCATATATTTT. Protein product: CASSKGDTPGNTIYF.

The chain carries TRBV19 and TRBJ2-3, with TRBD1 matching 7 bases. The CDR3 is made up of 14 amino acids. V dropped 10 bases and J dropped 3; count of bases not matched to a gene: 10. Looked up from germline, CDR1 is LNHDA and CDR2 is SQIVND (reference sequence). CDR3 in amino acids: CATLDRAGTDTQYF. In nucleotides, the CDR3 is TGTGCCACTCTAGACAGGGCCGGGACAGATACGCAGTATTTT.

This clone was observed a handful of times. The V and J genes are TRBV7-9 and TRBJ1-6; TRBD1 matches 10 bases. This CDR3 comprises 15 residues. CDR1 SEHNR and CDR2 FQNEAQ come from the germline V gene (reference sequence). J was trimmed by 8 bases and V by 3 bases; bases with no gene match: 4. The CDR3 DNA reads TGTGCCAGCAGCTTTGGGACAGGGGTAGATTCACCCCTCCACTTT. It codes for CASSFGTGVDSPLHF.

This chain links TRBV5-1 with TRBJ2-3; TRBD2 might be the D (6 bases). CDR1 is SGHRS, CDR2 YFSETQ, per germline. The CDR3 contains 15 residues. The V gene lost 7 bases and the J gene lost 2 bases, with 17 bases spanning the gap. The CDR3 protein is CASGVMGGPTDTQYF. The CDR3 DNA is TGCGCCAGCGGGGTAATGGGGGGTCCCACAGATACGCAGTATTTT.

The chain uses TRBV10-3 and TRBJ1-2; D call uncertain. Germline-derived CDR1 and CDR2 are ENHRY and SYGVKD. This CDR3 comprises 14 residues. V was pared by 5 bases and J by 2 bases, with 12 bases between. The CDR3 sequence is CAISREGGNYGYTF. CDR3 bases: TGTGCCATCAGTCGTGAGGGCGGAAACTATGGCTACACCTTC.

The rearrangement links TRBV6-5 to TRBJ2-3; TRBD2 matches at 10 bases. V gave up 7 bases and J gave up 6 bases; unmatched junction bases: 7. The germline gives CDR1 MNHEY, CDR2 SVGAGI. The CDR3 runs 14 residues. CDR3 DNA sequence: TGTGCCAGCAAAAGCGGGGGGGCAGGCGATACGCAGTATTTT. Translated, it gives CASKSGGAGDTQYF.

The CDR3 coding sequence is TGCAGCGTTGAAGATCGGGAGGGGGCCCCTAATGAAAAACTGTTTTTT. It yields the protein CSVEDREGAPNEKLFF. The chain has TRBV29-1 and TRBJ1-4, with 7 bases lining up with TRBD1. The CDR3 loop spans 16 amino acids. The germline gives CDR1 SQVTM, CDR2 ANQGSEA. V shed 0 bases, J shed 3 bases, and the junction held 7 bases outside the gene matches.

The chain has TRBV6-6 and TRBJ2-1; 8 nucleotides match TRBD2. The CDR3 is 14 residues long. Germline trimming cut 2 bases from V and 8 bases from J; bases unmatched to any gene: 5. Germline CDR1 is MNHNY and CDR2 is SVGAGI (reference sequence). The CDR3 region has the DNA TGTGCCAGCAGTTACGGCGGGGGGCGGTATGAGCAGTTCTTC. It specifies CASSYGGGRYEQFF.